The TCR beta chain described here comes from a study of cytomegalovirus exposure and HLA in healthy donors. The PCR was carried out with 60 Vbeta primers and 13 Jbeta primers. The protocol was immunoSEQ multiplex PCR, while the TCRdb copy is restricted to in-frame clones and leaves out a portion. The table includes about 110,000 clones, 81% detected once. CDR1 is SGHAT and CDR2 is FQDESV in the germline V gene (reference sequence). V lost 5 bases, J lost 3 bases, and 14 bases lay in between. The CDR3 covers 14 residues. Source material: PBMCs. This sequence originates from a man younger than 40 in good health and CMV-seronegative. The chain combines TRBV11-1 with TRBJ2-7; TRBD1 is a possible D gene (6 bases). In nucleotides, the CDR3 is TGTGCCAGCAGCGTTATTACAGGGAACTACGAGCAGTACTTC. Its protein product is CASSVITGNYEQYF.